This T cell receptor beta chain appears in the sequencing data of a study of molecular identifiers for immune sequencing clone quantification. Turning to this clonotype: The antigen is unknown.

Previously reported methods and listed TCR primers produced the bulk TCR libraries. From the PCR reads, TCRdb called clonotypes with MiXCR, one entry per CDR3 protein. The data contain around 460,000 distinct CDR3 sequences, under 30% of them singletons. This CDR3 contains 13 residues. V was clipped by 8 bases and J by 8 bases, with 15 bases between them. Notes on the study in general: In naive cells, clones above 20 RNA copies held under 1% of molecules, whereas in effector cells they held over 98%.

Sorted naive CD8 T cells, about 17,000 to 1,000,000, were sequenced from 10%, 30% or 50% RNA. CD8+CD4-CCR7+CD45RA+ sorting gave the naive CD8 T cells. The chain couples TRBV12-3 or TRBV12-4 to TRBJ1-4; possibly TRBD1 for D (5 bases). The sample comprised naive CD8+ T cells from blood, with Jurkat cell RNA spiked in. Subset denoted: FACS-sorted CD8+CD4-CCR7+CD45RA+ naive T cells. The origin of this receptor is a human donor in good health. Some libraries in this study had Jurkat cell RNA spiked in. Here the CDR3 reads CASCRQPEEKLFF. As DNA, the CDR3 is TGTGCCAGCTGCCGACAGCCGGAAGAAAAACTGTTTTTT.